A single sample gave rise to the 31 T cell receptor beta chains below, sequenced in a study of cytomegalovirus exposure and HLA in healthy donors. Use of 60 Vbeta and 13 Jbeta primers characterized the PCR. Profiling relied on immunoSEQ multiplex PCR, and the TCRdb table lists in-frame clones only, not all of them. The repertoire holds roughly 180,000 clones, with about 69% as singletons. The sample consisted of PBMCs. The receptors were gathered from a male donor in good health and CMV-seronegative.

The chain joins TRBV4-1 to TRBJ1-6; D unclear. Germline-derived CDR1 and CDR2 are MGHRA and YSYEKL. Trimming stripped 2 bases from V and 4 bases from J, with 15 bases between. The CDR3 extends over 17 amino acids. CDR3 protein: CASSQPTTEGYNSPLHF. The CDR3 region has the DNA TGCGCCAGCAGCCAACCGACAACCGAGGGATATAATTCACCCCTCCACTTT.

V is TRBV2 and J is TRBJ2-5; D remains unclear. Germline CDR1 is SNHLY and CDR2 is FYNNEI. V lost 7 bases and J lost 0, with 18 bases in between. CDR3 size: 16 residues. The CDR3 is CASTRRKRKYQETQYF. The CDR3 DNA follows: TGTGCCAGCACTCGAAGGAAGCGAAAGTACCAAGAGACCCAGTACTTC.

This clone was seen once. The CDR3 DNA reads as TGTGCCACCAGCAGAGAACGGGAAATGAACACTGAAGCTTTCTTT. Protein sequence: CATSREREMNTEAFF. This sequence joins TRBV15 and TRBJ1-1; D ambiguous. Germline values: CDR1 LNHNV, CDR2 YYDKDF (reference sequence). There are 15 residues in the CDR3. V lost 0 bases and J lost 0, with 8 bases in between.

In this sample, this clone turned up a few times. The chain has TRBV7-2 and TRBJ2-1; 9 bases map to TRBD2. V lost 0 bases, J lost 4 bases, and 7 bases stayed unmatched. CDR1 is SGHTA and CDR2 is FQGNSA in the germline V gene. The CDR3 loop spans 17 amino acids. CDR3 nucleotides: TGTGCCAGCAGCTTAGCCGGAAGCGGGGGGCTGTACAATGAGCAGTTCTTC. Amino acids: CASSLAGSGGLYNEQFF.

The chain recombines TRBV7-6 with TRBJ2-1, with 7 bases matching TRBD2. With V trimmed by 5 bases and J by 9 bases, 7 bases remained unmatched. The germline V gene encodes CDR1 SGHVS and CDR2 FNYEAQ. This CDR3 comprises 13 residues. The CDR3 loop is CASSRGLVGEQFF. The CDR3 DNA reads TGTGCCAGCAGCCGCGGACTAGTTGGTGAGCAGTTCTTC.

The V gene is TRBV28, the J gene TRBJ2-7, with 8 bases aligning to TRBD1. Germline loops: CDR1 MDHEN, CDR2 SYDVKM. The length of the CDR3 is 13 residues. J lost 5 bases, V lost 5 bases, and 5 bases had no gene match. In nucleotides, the CDR3 is TGTGCCAGCAGTCCCGCAGGGGGCCACGAGCAGTACTTC. Amino acids: CASSPAGGHEQYF.

The chain has TRBV28 and TRBJ1-6, with D hard to call. From germline, CDR1 is MDHEN and CDR2 SYDVKM. V was shortened by 3 bases and J by 0 bases, with 9 bases between the two germline ends. CDR3 length equals 16 residues. The CDR3 DNA follows: TGTGCCAGCAGTTTTCTGGGGAGCTCCTATAATTCACCCCTCCACTTT. Protein sequence: CASSFLGSSYNSPLHF.

The V call is TRBV10-2, the J call TRBJ2-6, with TRBD1 identical over 8 bases. The V and J ends lost 3 bases and 2 bases, in that order; junction bases with no gene match: 3. The CDR3 consists of 16 residues. Germline V gives CDR1 WSHSY, CDR2 SAAADI. This CDR3 reads CASSDAGGAGANVLTF. CDR3 DNA: TGCGCCAGCAGTGATGCAGGGGGCGCTGGGGCCAACGTCCTGACTTTC.

The rearrangement joins TRBV5-8 to TRBJ1-5, with 9 bases fitting TRBD1. The J segment lost 1 base and the V segment lost 4 bases, leaving 9 bases of the junction unmatched. CDR1 is SGHTS and CDR2 is YDEGEE in the germline V gene. This CDR3 spans 17 amino acids. The CDR3 spells CASSPQGAGWSNQPQHF. The CDR3 DNA follows: TGTGCCAGCAGCCCACAGGGGGCCGGGTGGAGCAATCAGCCCCAGCATTTT.

This rearrangement joins TRBV10-3 to TRBJ1-5; D unclear. The V and J ends lost 8 bases and 4 bases respectively, with 15 bases between them. The CDR3 has 14 residues. Germline V gene sequence: CDR1 ENHRY, CDR2 SYGVKD. This CDR3 reads CAIGNRESNQPQHF. The CDR3 coding sequence is TGTGCCATCGGGAACCGGGAGTCAAATCAGCCCCAGCATTTT.

This clone appeared a few times. The J gene is TRBJ1-1, the V gene TRBV2, with a tentative D call TRBD1 (6 bases). This CDR3 has 11 residues. The V gene lost 5 bases and the J gene lost 8 bases, with 9 bases spanning the gap. Per germline, CDR1 SNHLY and CDR2 FYNNEI. The CDR3 DNA follows: TGTGCCAGCAGTCAGGACAGAGAAGCTTTCTTT. Amino acid sequence: CASSQDREAFF.

The J gene is TRBJ1-1, the V gene TRBV30; 8 bases agree with TRBD1. The V gene end was trimmed by 1 base and the J gene end by 6 bases; junction bases not matched to a gene: 7. Looked up from germline, CDR1 is GTSNPN and CDR2 is SVGIG (reference sequence). The CDR3 has 14 amino acids. The DNA for the CDR3 is TGTGCCTGGAGTGCGACAGGGGCGCCCCCTGAAGCTTTCTTT. Protein product: CAWSATGAPPEAFF.

This clone came up once. The rearrangement joins TRBV7-9 to TRBJ2-2; D is possibly TRBD1 (5 bases). Between the trimmed V and J ends, which lost 5 bases and 5 bases, there was a span of 15 bases. CDR1 is SEHNR and CDR2 is FQNEAQ in the germline V gene (reference sequence). CDR3 length equals 15 residues. CDR3 loop: CASSQLGQGTGELFF. CDR3 DNA sequence: TGTGCCAGCAGCCAACTGGGGCAGGGAACCGGGGAGCTGTTTTTT. The full variable domain, completed using reference TRBV7-9 and TRBJ2-2, is DTGVSQNPRHKITKRGQNVTFRCDPISEHNRLYWYRQTLGQGPEFLTYFQNEAQLEKSRLLSDRFSAERPKGSFSTLEIQRTEQGDSAMYLCASSQLGQGTGELFFGEGSRLTVL.

V is TRBV6-5 and J is TRBJ2-7; D is perhaps TRBD1 (6 bases). The CDR3 contains 11 residues. Germline V lookup: CDR1 MNHEY, CDR2 SVGAGI. The V end lost 10 bases, the J end lost 3 bases, and 10 bases lay between the germline ends. CDR3 DNA: TGTGCCACCTTACAGGGCTACGAGCAGTACTTC. Its translation is CATLQGYEQYF.

The chain uses TRBV7-2 and TRBJ2-7; D is uncertain. This CDR3 comprises 13 residues. Looked up from germline, CDR1 is SGHTA and CDR2 is FQGNSA. Trimming shortened V by 7 bases and J by 6 bases, and 16 bases separated the two germline ends. CDR3 sequence (DNA): TGTGCCAGCAACACAGACGTCAGCTCCGAGCAGTACTTC. It encodes CASNTDVSSEQYF.

The gene calls are TRBV11-2 and TRBJ2-7; 9 bases match TRBD2. CDR3 length equals 14 residues. CDR1 SGHAT and CDR2 FQNNGV come from the germline V gene. Trimming took 4 bases from V and 4 from J; bases not matched to a gene: 5. The CDR3 sequence: CASSSSGKIYEQYF. The CDR3 DNA reads as TGTGCCAGCAGCTCTAGCGGGAAGATTTACGAGCAGTACTTC.

This rearrangement joins TRBV6-6 to TRBJ1-1, with a tentative D call TRBD1 (6 bases). The CDR3 contains 14 residues. V was trimmed by 2 bases and J by 6 bases, leaving 13 bases between them. CDR1 and CDR2 (germline): MNHNY, SVGAGI (reference sequence). The CDR3 protein is CASSYAGELAEAFF. DNA for the CDR3: TGTGCCAGCAGTTACGCAGGGGAGTTGGCTGAAGCTTTCTTT.

This chain joins TRBV18 and TRBJ2-1; maybe TRBD2 (5 bases). CDR1 is KGHSH, CDR2 LQKENI, per germline. This CDR3 has 14 residues. V gave up 2 bases and J gave up 7 bases, with 12 bases separating them. The CDR3 bases are TGTGCCAGCTCACCAGGCTGGGAGTCAAATGAGCAGTTCTTC. Translation: CASSPGWESNEQFF. The variable domain in full, with the rest retrieved from reference TRBV18 and TRBJ2-1, is NAGVMQNPRHLVRRRGQEARLRCSPMKGHSHVYWYRQLPEEGLKFMVYLQKENIIDESGMPKERFSAEFPKEGPSILRIQQVVRGDSAAYFCASSPGWESNEQFFGPGTRLTVL.

Remarks on this clone: The same CDR3 can be traced to other DNA sequences in this sample. The rearrangement links TRBV30 to TRBJ1-5; D unclear. This CDR3 comprises 14 residues. The germline V gene has CDR1 GTSNPN and CDR2 SVGIG (reference sequence). V was pared by 2 bases and J by 1 base, with 9 bases between. The CDR3 sequence: CAWSPNSSNQPQHF. The CDR3 nucleotides are TGTGCCTGGAGTCCCAATAGCAGCAATCAGCCCCAGCATTTT.

The rearrangement uses TRBV7-3 and TRBJ2-1; the match to TRBD2 covers 9 bases. The germline V gene encodes CDR1 SGHTA and CDR2 FQGTGA. The CDR3 loop spans 16 amino acids. J was trimmed by 7 bases and V by 5 bases; bases with no gene match: 12. Here the CDR3 DNA reads TGTGCCAGCAGCCCCACCGGGGCGGGAGGGCCGAATGAGCAGTTCTTC. Amino acid sequence: CASSPTGAGGPNEQFF.

This clone was detected a few times. The J gene is TRBJ2-5, the V gene TRBV30, with a weak D call TRBD2 (7 bases). TRBJ2-7 explains the end of the DNA better; the J call may be wrong. Germline V lookup: CDR1 GTSNPN, CDR2 SVGIG (reference sequence). CDR3 length equals 13 residues. The CDR3 here is CAWGRGGGYEQYF. The CDR3 DNA is TGTGCCTGGGGAAGGGGGGGTGGGTACGAGCAGTACTTC.

Only a few counts were recorded for this clone. The V gene is TRBV6-5, the J gene TRBJ2-7; D may be TRBD2 (5 bases). The V end lost 2 bases, the J end lost 5 bases, and 13 bases lay between the germline ends. CDR1 and CDR2 from the germline V gene are MNHEY and SVGAGI. The CDR3 totals 14 residues. CDR3 loop: CASSYNGVVDEQYF. The CDR3 nucleotides are TGTGCCAGCAGTTACAACGGGGTAGTTGACGAGCAGTACTTC.

The chain is built from TRBV18 and TRBJ1-3; D perhaps matches TRBD1 (5 bases). V was trimmed by 0 bases and J by 0 bases, leaving 6 bases between them. The CDR3 totals 15 residues. Germline CDR1 reads KGHSH; CDR2 reads LQKENI. CDR3 DNA: TGTGCCAGCTCACCACCGGGGGGCTCTGGAAACACCATATATTTT. Translated: CASSPPGGSGNTIYF.

This clone turned up a few times. The chain uses TRBV5-5 and TRBJ1-6; 10 bases match TRBD1. Per the germline V gene, CDR1 is SGHKS and CDR2 is YYEKEE (reference sequence). This CDR3 has 17 residues. J was trimmed by 12 bases and V by 2 bases; bases with no gene match: 14. The CDR3 loop is CASSFTGTGARGEPLHF. Here the CDR3 DNA reads TGTGCCAGCAGCTTTACGGGGACAGGGGCCAGAGGAGAACCCCTCCACTTT.

The rearrangement links TRBV30 to TRBJ2-6, with D perhaps TRBD1 (5 bases). Per germline, CDR1 GTSNPN and CDR2 SVGIG (reference sequence). This CDR3 comprises 14 residues. The V end lost 4 bases, the J end lost 4 bases, and 11 bases lay between the germline ends. The DNA for the CDR3 is TGTGCCTGGACGTTAGGGGTAGGGGCCAACGTCCTGACTTTC. Its protein product is CAWTLGVGANVLTF.

V is TRBV19 and J is TRBJ2-2; tentative D call: TRBD2 (6 bases). CDR1 and CDR2 from the germline V gene are LNHDA and SQIVND (reference sequence). The CDR3 runs 14 residues. Trimming took 8 bases from V and 0 from J, leaving 10 bases between them. The CDR3 sequence: CASGDWTNTGELFF. The CDR3 DNA is TGTGCCAGTGGGGACTGGACGAACACCGGGGAGCTGTTTTTT.

This chain links TRBV6-5 with TRBJ2-3; 9 nucleotides match TRBD2. Germline V gene sequence: CDR1 MNHEY, CDR2 SVGAGI. With V trimmed by 7 bases and J by 2 bases, 4 bases remained unmatched. The CDR3 runs to 14 residues. The DNA for the CDR3 is TGTGCCAGCAAGGCGGGAGGGCTCACAGATACGCAGTATTTT. It translates to CASKAGGLTDTQYF.

J is TRBJ2-3 and V is TRBV5-8, with 7 nucleotides matching TRBD2. The junction had 7 bases not matched to a gene; V was cut back by 6 bases and J by 3 bases. This CDR3 has 14 residues. Germline CDR1 is SGHTS and CDR2 is YDEGEE. CDR3 protein: CASNSLGGTDTQYF. DNA for the CDR3: TGTGCCAGCAACAGCCTGGGGGGGACAGATACGCAGTATTTT.

The count of this clone is one. The genes are TRBV28 and TRBJ2-1, with D possibly being TRBD2 (5 bases). The germline gives CDR1 MDHEN, CDR2 SYDVKM. This CDR3 comprises 15 residues. Trimming cost V 2 bases and J 1 base, with 9 bases left between them. CDR3 sequence reads: CASSLDGESYNEQFF. The CDR3 DNA reads TGTGCCAGCAGTTTAGATGGGGAGTCCTACAATGAGCAGTTCTTC.

This clone came up once. V gene TRBV19 combines with J gene TRBJ1-5; D remains ambiguous. V gave up 5 bases and J gave up 2 bases, with 16 bases separating them. CDR3 length equals 16 residues. Germline lookup yields CDR1 LNHDA and CDR2 SQIVND (reference sequence). DNA for the CDR3: TGTGCCAGTAGTCGGGTGGCCTCGTTGGGCAATCAGCCCCAGCATTTT. It yields the protein CASSRVASLGNQPQHF. The full variable domain, with the rest looked up from reference TRBV19 and TRBJ1-5, is DGGITQSPKYLFRKEGQNVTLSCEQNLNHDAMYWYRQDPGQGLRLIYYSQIVNDFQKGDIAEGYSVSREKKESFPLTVTSAQKNPTAFYLCASSRVASLGNQPQHFGDGTRLSIL.

The chain couples TRBV7-2 to TRBJ1-5; D might be TRBD1 (5 bases). CDR3 length: 13 amino acids. Looked up from germline, CDR1 is SGHTA and CDR2 is FQGNSA. V lost 2 bases and J lost 13, with 15 bases in between. Written as DNA, the CDR3 is TGTGCCAGCAGCTTATCAGGGCCCTCCCGGCAGCATTTT. Its protein is CASSLSGPSRQHF.